The TCR beta chain under discussion was sequenced for a study of cytomegalovirus exposure and HLA in healthy donors. Study-level findings and limits: Reports indicated that the classifier achieved high specificity and sensitivity in diagnosing cytomegalovirus status. Trimming of TCR beta V- and J-genes showed a link, identified in a later analysis, to a missense DCLRE1C variant. Later analysis showed TCR association rates varying by HLA locus, highest for DRB1 and lowest for HLA-C.

Healthy bone marrow donors formed the donor group. The CDR3 contains 15 residues. The V gene's germline CDR1 is SGHDN and CDR2 FVKESK. The V end was cut by 0 bases, the J end by 7 bases, with 12 bases between. Of note for this clone: The target antigen is unknown.

Primers: 60 Vbeta forward and 13 Jbeta reverse. The assay was immunoSEQ multiplex PCR, and TCRdb's table has in-frame clones only and misses some. The sample has approximately 140,000 clones. The chain carries TRBV14 and TRBJ1-4; D gene uncertain. The clonotype originates from a woman between 45 and 60 years old in good health and CMV-seronegative. The material sequenced was PBMCs. CDR3 in amino acids: CASSQEYGVTEKLFF. Written as DNA, the CDR3 is TGTGCCAGCAGCCAAGAGTACGGGGTGACTGAAAAACTGTTTTTT.